What follows are 21 T cell receptor beta chains derived from one specimen sequenced in a study of OX40 agonist ivuxolimab in advanced cancers. Library creation used the immunoSEQ multiplex PCR assay. As stored in TCRdb, this immuneACCESS dataset retains in-frame rearrangements with V and J assigned. A fraction of the clones does not appear; measured against another copy, unresolved V genes explain less than half of the discrepancy, and the remainder lacks a known reason. The sample table contains 50,000 to 70,000 clones; only one count was recorded for around four fifths of them. The top ten constitute 3% to 4.5% of the sample. Sequenced material: CD4+ or CD8+ T cells sorted from blood, taken in a trial of the OX40 agonist ivuxolimab. Source of these receptors: an adult with an advanced solid tumor such as melanoma, head and neck, liver or kidney cancer.

J is TRBJ2-2 and V is TRBV5-4; no clear D. The CDR3 has 15 amino acids. CDR1 and CDR2 from the germline V gene are SGHNT and YYREEE (reference sequence). Trimming shortened V by 4 bases and J by 6 bases, and 16 bases separated the two germline ends. CDR3 residues: CASSKTVGQAGELFF. The CDR3 DNA sequence: TGTGCCAGCAGCAAGACTGTCGGGCAGGCCGGGGAGCTGTTTTTT.

The chain links TRBV29-1 to TRBJ2-5; D gene unclear. Germline assignment: CDR1 SQVTM and CDR2 ANQGSEA. CDR3 length: 9 residues. Deletions cut 4 bases from V and 6 bases from J, with 3 bases between. The CDR3 nucleotides read TGCAGCGTTGGACAGACCCAGTACTTC. This encodes CSVGQTQYF.

This clone was detected only once. This chain connects TRBV19 to TRBJ2-7; no firm D call. CDR1 and CDR2 from the germline V gene are LNHDA and SQIVND (reference sequence). The CDR3 sequence is 12 residues long. The V end lost 1 base, the J end lost 4 bases, and 5 bases lay between the germline ends. In DNA form, the CDR3 reads TGTGCCAGTAGTATAGTGGGGTACGAGCAGTACTTC. Amino acids: CASSIVGYEQYF.

The rearrangement uses TRBV7-2 and TRBJ2-2, with 9 nucleotides matching TRBD1. J lost 8 bases, V lost 4 bases, and 8 bases had no gene match. The CDR3 has 15 residues. Germline lookup yields CDR1 SGHTA and CDR2 FQGNSA. The CDR3 sequence: CASSSGQGQGGELFF. The DNA of the CDR3 is TGTGCCAGCAGCTCTGGACAGGGGCAAGGGGGGGAGCTGTTTTTT.

The chain joins TRBV27 to TRBJ1-6; D gene ambiguous. V was shortened by 5 bases and J by 0 bases, with 8 bases between the two germline ends. This CDR3 has 15 residues. Germline lookup yields CDR1 MNHEY and CDR2 SMNVEV (reference sequence). The CDR3 loop is CASSGMSSYNSPLHF. In DNA form, the CDR3 reads TGTGCCAGCAGTGGAATGAGCTCCTATAATTCACCCCTCCACTTT.

This rearrangement joins TRBV21-1 to TRBJ2-5; the tabulated D call, TRBD1, remains unverified against the DNA. TRBV21-1 is reported as a pseudogene. There are 14 residues in the CDR3. In DNA form, the CDR3 reads TGTGCCAGCATCACGACAGGAGGTTTGGAGACCCAGTACTTC. Protein sequence: CASITTGGLETQYF.

The V call is TRBV27, the J call TRBJ2-1; 9 positions match TRBD2. Germline CDR1 MNHEY, CDR2 SMNVEV (reference sequence). The V and J ends lost 3 bases and 0 bases, in that order; junction bases with no gene match: 0. The CDR3 runs to 15 residues. The CDR3 DNA reads as TGTGCCAGCAGTTTTAGCGGGAGCTCCTACAATGAGCAGTTCTTC. It is translated as CASSFSGSSYNEQFF.

This clone was detected only once. This chain uses TRBV7-8 with TRBJ2-3; TRBD2 is a possible D gene (5 bases). The CDR3 is 22 residues long. Germline CDR1 is SGHVS and CDR2 is FQNEAQ. Trimming stripped 5 bases from V and 0 bases from J, with 33 bases between. The CDR3 sequence is CASSRLLRDPDPTSTSTDTQYF. The CDR3 nucleotides are TGTGCCAGCAGCCGTCTTCTACGGGATCCCGACCCGACCTCTACTAGCACAGATACGCAGTATTTT.

The rearrangement links TRBV2 to TRBJ1-1; D is uncertain. Germline CDR1 SNHLY, CDR2 FYNNEI. The CDR3 is 12 residues long. The germline V and J ends were trimmed by 8 bases and 1 base, with 8 bases remaining between them. CDR3 sequence: CASGFANTEAFF. The CDR3 bases are TGTGCCAGCGGGTTCGCGAACACTGAAGCTTTCTTT. Full variable domain (remainder filled in from reference TRBV2 and TRBJ1-1): EPEVTQTPSHQVTQMGQEVILRCVPISNHLYFYWYRQILGQKVEFLVSFYNNEISEKSEIFDDQFSVERPDGSNFTLKIRSTKLEDSAMYFCASGFANTEAFFGQGTRLTVV.

The V call is TRBV6-6, the J call TRBJ1-2, with a weak D call TRBD1 (5 bases). CDR3 size: 14 residues. Germline CDR1 is MNHNY and CDR2 is SVGAGI (reference sequence). Trimming took off 2 bases at V and 8 bases at J, with 15 bases between the two ends. The CDR3 coding sequence is TGTGCCAGCAGTTACCCCGGGGACCTTGAGGGCTACACCTTC. Its protein is CASSYPGDLEGYTF.

V is TRBV13 and J is TRBJ2-7, with TRBD1 identical over 7 bases. Losses at the gene ends were 5 bases for V and 6 bases for J; bases not matched to a gene: 10. The germline V gene encodes CDR1 PRHDT and CDR2 FYEKMQ (reference sequence). CDR3 length equals 14 residues. The CDR3 protein is CASSPGTVYGEQYF. The CDR3 region has the DNA TGTGCCAGCAGCCCCGGGACAGTTTATGGCGAGCAGTACTTC.

V gene TRBV5-4 combines with J gene TRBJ1-4; D is ambiguous. The CDR3 is 17 residues long. With 0 bases removed from V and 5 bases from J, the gap between germline ends came to 17 bases. From germline, CDR1 is SGHNT and CDR2 YYREEE (reference sequence). The CDR3 here is CASSLGPKEAENEKLFF. The CDR3 DNA reads as TGTGCCAGCAGCTTGGGCCCCAAAGAAGCGGAAAATGAAAAACTGTTTTTT.

This rearrangement joins TRBV5-5 to TRBJ2-7; TRBD2 aligns across 7 bases. Looked up from germline, CDR1 is SGHKS and CDR2 is YYEKEE (reference sequence). The ends lost 8 bases at V and 3 bases at J; junction bases unmatched: 14. The CDR3 sequence is 15 residues long. As DNA, the CDR3 is TGTGCCAGTAACGGGGGACTACCGCCAATCTACGAGCAGTACTTC. Its protein product is CASNGGLPPIYEQYF.

This clone was seen only a few times. The chain joins TRBV30 to TRBJ2-3; 8 bases fit TRBD2. Germline loops: CDR1 GTSNPN, CDR2 SVGIG (reference sequence). The CDR3 extends over 14 amino acids. The V and J ends lost 3 bases and 6 bases, in that order; junction bases with no gene match: 8. The CDR3 coding sequence is TGTGCCTGGAGCGGCAGCGGGAGTCGGGATACGCAGTATTTT. Translation gives CAWSGSGSRDTQYF. Full variable domain (outside the CDR3, taken from reference TRBV30 and TRBJ2-3): SQTIHQWPATLVQPVGSPLSLECTVEGTSNPNLYWYRQAAGRGLQLLFYSVGIGQISSEVPQNLSASRPQDRQFILSSKKLLLSDSGFYLCAWSGSGSRDTQYFGPGTRLTVL.

This chain joins TRBV6-6 and TRBJ1-4, with D hard to call. Germline CDR1 MNHNY, CDR2 SVGAGI (reference sequence). The CDR3 covers 15 residues. V shed 2 bases and J shed 2 bases, with 9 bases lying between them. CDR3 nucleotides: TGTGCCAGCAGTTACATCGGGAGTACTAATGAAAAACTGTTTTTT. This encodes CASSYIGSTNEKLFF.

The rearrangement links TRBV5-1 to TRBJ2-5; D is unresolved. Germline CDR1 is SGHRS and CDR2 is YFSETQ. The V end was cut by 0 bases, the J end by 5 bases, with 17 bases between. CDR3 length: 16 residues. CDR3 sequence: CASSLGVSRLEETQYF. CDR3 coding DNA: TGCGCCAGCAGCTTGGGGGTTAGCAGACTCGAGGAGACCCAGTACTTC.

The V call is TRBV7-9, the J call TRBJ2-3; 9 positions match TRBD2. Trimming at V came to 4 bases and at J to 0 bases, leaving 2 bases not matched to a gene. CDR3 length equals 15 residues. Germline V gene data show CDR1 as SEHNR and CDR2 as FQNEAQ (reference sequence). The chain's CDR3 is CASSSGTSSTDTQYF. The CDR3 DNA reads TGTGCCAGCAGCTCCGGGACTAGCAGCACAGATACGCAGTATTTT.

The chain uses TRBV27 and TRBJ1-6; 7 nucleotides align to TRBD1. Germline V lookup: CDR1 MNHEY, CDR2 SMNVEV (reference sequence). This CDR3 spans 14 amino acids. Germline trimming cut 5 bases from V and 10 bases from J; bases unmatched to any gene: 8. CDR3 nucleotides: TGTGCCAGCAGTGCCAGACAGGGTGGATCACCCCTCCACTTT. Protein sequence: CASSARQGGSPLHF.

The rearrangement links TRBV5-1 to TRBJ2-7, with 8 bases that match TRBD1. This CDR3 contains 15 residues. Germline lookup yields CDR1 SGHRS and CDR2 YFSETQ. The V segment lost 0 bases and the J segment 4 bases; nucleotides outside the gene matches: 6. CDR3 loop: CASSLDLDRGYEQYF. CDR3 bases: TGCGCCAGCAGCTTGGACCTTGACAGGGGATACGAGCAGTACTTC.

The chain joins TRBV7-2 to TRBJ2-3; 10 bases map to TRBD2. Germline-derived CDR1 and CDR2 are SGHTA and FQGNSA. V lost 2 bases, J lost 6 bases, and 11 bases stayed unmatched. The CDR3 extends over 17 amino acids. In DNA, the CDR3 is TGTGCCAGCAGCTTAACTTCTAGCGGGAGCGGGGCGGATACGCAGTATTTT. Its protein is CASSLTSSGSGADTQYF.

This rearrangement joins TRBV19 to TRBJ1-5, with D unresolved. The germline V and J ends were trimmed by 6 bases and 7 bases, with 13 bases remaining between them. CDR3 length: 13 residues. The germline CDR1 and CDR2 sequences are LNHDA and SQIVND (reference sequence). CDR3 sequence: CASRAGVRQPQHF. CDR3 nucleotide sequence: TGTGCCAGTAGGGCCGGGGTCAGACAGCCCCAGCATTTT.